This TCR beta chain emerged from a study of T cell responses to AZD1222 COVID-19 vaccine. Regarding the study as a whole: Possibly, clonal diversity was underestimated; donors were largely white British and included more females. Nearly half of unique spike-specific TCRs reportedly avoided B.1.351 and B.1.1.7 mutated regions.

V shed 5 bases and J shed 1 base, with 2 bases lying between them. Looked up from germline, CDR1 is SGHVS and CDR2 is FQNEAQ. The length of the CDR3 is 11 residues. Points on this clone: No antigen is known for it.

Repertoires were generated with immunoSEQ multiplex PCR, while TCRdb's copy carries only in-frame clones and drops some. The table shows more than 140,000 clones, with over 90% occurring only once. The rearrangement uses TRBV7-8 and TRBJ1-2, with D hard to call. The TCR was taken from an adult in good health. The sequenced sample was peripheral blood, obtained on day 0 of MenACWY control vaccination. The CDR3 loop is CASSRNYGYTF. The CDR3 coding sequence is TGTGCCAGCAGCCGTAACTATGGCTACACCTTC.